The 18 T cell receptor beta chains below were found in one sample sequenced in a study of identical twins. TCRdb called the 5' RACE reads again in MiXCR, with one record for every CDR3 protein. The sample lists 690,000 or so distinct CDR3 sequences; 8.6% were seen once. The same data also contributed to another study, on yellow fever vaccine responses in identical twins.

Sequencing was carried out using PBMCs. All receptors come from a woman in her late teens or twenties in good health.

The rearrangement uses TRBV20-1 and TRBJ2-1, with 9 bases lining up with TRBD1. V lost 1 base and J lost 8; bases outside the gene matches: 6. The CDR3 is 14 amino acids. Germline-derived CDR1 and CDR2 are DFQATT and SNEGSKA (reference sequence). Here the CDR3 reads CSARGGQGVDEQFF. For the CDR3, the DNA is TGCAGTGCTAGAGGGGGACAGGGAGTTGATGAGCAGTTCTTC.

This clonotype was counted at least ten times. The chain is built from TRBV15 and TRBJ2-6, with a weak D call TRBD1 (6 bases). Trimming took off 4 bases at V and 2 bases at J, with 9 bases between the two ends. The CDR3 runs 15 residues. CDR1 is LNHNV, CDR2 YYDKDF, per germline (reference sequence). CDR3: CATSNNRAGANVLTF. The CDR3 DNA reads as TGTGCCACCAGCAATAACAGGGCTGGGGCCAACGTCCTGACTTTC. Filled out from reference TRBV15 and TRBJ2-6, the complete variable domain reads DAMVIQNPRYQVTQFGKPVTLSCSQTLNHNVMYWYQQKSSQAPKLLFHYYDKDFNNEADTPDNFQSRRPNTSFCFLDIRSPGLGDTAMYLCATSNNRAGANVLTFGAGSRLTVL.

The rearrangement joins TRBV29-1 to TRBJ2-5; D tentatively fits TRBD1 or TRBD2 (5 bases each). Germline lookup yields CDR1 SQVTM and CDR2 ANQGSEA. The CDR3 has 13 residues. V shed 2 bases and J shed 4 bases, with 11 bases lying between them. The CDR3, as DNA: TGCAGCGTTGAAAGGGGACGGGGAGAGACCCAGTACTTC. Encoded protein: CSVERGRGETQYF.

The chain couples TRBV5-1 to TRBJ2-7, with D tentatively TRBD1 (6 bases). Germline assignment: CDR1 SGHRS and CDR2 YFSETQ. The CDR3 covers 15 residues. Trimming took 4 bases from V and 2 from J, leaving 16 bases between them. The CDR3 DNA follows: TGCGCCAGCAGCCCCAGTCAGGGGACGACCTACGAGCAGTACTTC. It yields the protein CASSPSQGTTYEQYF.

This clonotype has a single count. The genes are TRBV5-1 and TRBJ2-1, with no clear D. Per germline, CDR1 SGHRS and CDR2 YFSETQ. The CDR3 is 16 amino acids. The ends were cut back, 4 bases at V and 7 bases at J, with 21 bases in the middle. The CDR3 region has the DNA TGCGCCAGCAGCCTGTGGGCCTACGGTACGTGGAATGAGCAGTTCTTC. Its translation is CASSLWAYGTWNEQFF.

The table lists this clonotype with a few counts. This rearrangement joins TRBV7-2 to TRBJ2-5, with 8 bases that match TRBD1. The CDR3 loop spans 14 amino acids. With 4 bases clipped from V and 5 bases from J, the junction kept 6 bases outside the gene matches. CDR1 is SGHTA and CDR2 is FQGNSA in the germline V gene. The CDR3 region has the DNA TGTGCCAGCAGCTCGGACAGGGCGGGGGAGACCCAGTACTTC. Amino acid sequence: CASSSDRAGETQYF.

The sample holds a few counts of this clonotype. The DNA for the CDR3 is TGCAGTGCCGCCACGGCAGGCTACGAGCAGTACTTC. This sequence encodes CSAATAGYEQYF. The chain joins TRBV20-1 to TRBJ2-7; D not resolved. The CDR3 is made up of 12 amino acids. The V end lost 6 bases, the J end lost 3 bases, and 12 bases lay between the germline ends. CDR1 and CDR2 (germline): DFQATT, SNEGSKA (reference sequence).

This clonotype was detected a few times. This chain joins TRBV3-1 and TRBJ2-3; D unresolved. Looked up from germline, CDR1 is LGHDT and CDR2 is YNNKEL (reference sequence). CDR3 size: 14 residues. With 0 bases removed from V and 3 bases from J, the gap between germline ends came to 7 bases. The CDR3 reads CASSQEKGTDTQYF. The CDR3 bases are TGTGCCAGCAGCCAAGAGAAAGGGACAGATACGCAGTATTTT.

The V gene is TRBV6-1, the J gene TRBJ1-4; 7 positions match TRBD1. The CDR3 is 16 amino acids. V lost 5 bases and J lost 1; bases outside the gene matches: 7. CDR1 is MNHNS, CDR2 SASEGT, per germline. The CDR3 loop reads CASSPRQGRTNEKLFF. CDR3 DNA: TGTGCCAGCAGTCCACGACAGGGTCGAACTAATGAAAAACTGTTTTTT.

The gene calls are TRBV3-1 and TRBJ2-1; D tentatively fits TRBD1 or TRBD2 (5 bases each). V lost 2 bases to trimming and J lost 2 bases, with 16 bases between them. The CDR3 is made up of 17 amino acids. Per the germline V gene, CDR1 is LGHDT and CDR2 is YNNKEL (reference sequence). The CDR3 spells CASSQQTPSGPYNEQFF. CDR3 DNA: TGTGCCAGCAGCCAACAAACGCCGTCGGGGCCCTACAATGAGCAGTTCTTC.

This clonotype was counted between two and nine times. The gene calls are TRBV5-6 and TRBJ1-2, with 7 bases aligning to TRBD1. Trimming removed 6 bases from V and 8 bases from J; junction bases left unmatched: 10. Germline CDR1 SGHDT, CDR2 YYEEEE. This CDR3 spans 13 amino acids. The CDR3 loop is CASNRGQLGGYTF. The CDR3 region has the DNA TGTGCCAGCAACAGGGGCCAACTGGGGGGCTACACCTTC.

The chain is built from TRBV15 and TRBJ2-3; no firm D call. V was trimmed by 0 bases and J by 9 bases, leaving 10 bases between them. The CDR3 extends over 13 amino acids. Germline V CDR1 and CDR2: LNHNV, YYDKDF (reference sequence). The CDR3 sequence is CATSRDLGVTQYF. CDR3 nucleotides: TGTGCCACCAGCAGAGATCTTGGGGTCACGCAGTATTTT.

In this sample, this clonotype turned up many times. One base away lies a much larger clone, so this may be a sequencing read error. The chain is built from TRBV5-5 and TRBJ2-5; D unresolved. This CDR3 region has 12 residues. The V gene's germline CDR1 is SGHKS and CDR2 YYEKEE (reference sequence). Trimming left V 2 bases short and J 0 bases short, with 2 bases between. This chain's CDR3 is CASSFNQETQYF. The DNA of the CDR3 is TGTGCCAGCAGCTTTAACCAAGAGACCCAGTACTTC.

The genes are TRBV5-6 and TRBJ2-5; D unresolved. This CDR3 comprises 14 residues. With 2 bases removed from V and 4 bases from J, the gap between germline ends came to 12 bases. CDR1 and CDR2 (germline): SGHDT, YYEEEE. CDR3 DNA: TGTGCCAGCAGCTTCTTGGCAGTACTAGAGACCCAGTACTTC. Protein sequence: CASSFLAVLETQYF.

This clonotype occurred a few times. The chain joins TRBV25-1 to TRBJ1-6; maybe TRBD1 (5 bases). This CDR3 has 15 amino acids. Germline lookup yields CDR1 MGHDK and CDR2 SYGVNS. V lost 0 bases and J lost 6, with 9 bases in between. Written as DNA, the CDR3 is TGTGCCAGCAGTGAATATGGGGGAAGTAATTCACCCCTCCACTTT. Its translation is CASSEYGGSNSPLHF.

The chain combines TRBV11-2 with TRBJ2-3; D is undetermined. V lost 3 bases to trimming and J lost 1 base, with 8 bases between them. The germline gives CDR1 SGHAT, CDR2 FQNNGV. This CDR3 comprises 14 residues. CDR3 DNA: TGTGCCAGCAGCTTTGTCCCACGCACAGATACGCAGTATTTT. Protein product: CASSFVPRTDTQYF. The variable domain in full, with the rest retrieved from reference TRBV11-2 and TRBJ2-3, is EAGVAQSPRYKIIEKRQSVAFWCNPISGHATLYWYQQILGQGPKLLIQFQNNGVVDDSQLPKDRFSAERLKGVDSTLKIQPAKLEDSAVYLCASSFVPRTDTQYFGPGTRLTVL.

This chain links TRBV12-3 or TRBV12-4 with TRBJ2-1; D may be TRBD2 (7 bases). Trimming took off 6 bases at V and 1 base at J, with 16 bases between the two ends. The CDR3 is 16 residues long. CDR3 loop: CASSPGGLISYNEQFF. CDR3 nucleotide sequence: TGTGCCAGCAGCCCCGGGGGGCTGATTTCCTACAATGAGCAGTTCTTC.

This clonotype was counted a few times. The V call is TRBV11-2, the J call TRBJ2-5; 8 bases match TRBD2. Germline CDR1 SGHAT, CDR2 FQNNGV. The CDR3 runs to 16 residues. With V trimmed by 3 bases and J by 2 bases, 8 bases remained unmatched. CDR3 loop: CASSFPPGGIQETQYF. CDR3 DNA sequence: TGTGCCAGCAGCTTCCCGCCGGGGGGGATTCAAGAGACCCAGTACTTC. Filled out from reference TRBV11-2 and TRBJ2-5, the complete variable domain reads EAGVAQSPRYKIIEKRQSVAFWCNPISGHATLYWYQQILGQGPKLLIQFQNNGVVDDSQLPKDRFSAERLKGVDSTLKIQPAKLEDSAVYLCASSFPPGGIQETQYFGPGTRLLVL.